The rows below give T cell receptor beta chains drawn from one sample of a study of blood T cell repertoires in COVID-19. Libraries were prepared by immunoSEQ multiplex PCR; TCRdb keeps only in-frame clonotypes and omits some of them. The sample holds under 250,000 clones, 70% to 90% seen once. Sequenced material: peripheral blood. The receptors stem from a woman between 50 and 59 years old with active or convalescent COVID-19. Each CDR3 is given with its conserved first and last residue. A D gene is named only where the DNA matches it firmly. Clone size is given for some rows only: seen once, a few or many times, or a class if the clone is expanded.

NA 15 TRBJ2-3 NA TRBV29-1 CSVGVAIGGTDTQYF TGCAGCGTTGGTGTGGCCATCGGCGGTACAGATACGCAGTATTTT
NA 15 TRBJ2-2 NA TRBV7-9 CASSFEGANTGELFF TGTGCCAGCAGCTTTGAGGGGGCGAACACCGGGGAGCTGTTTTTT
NA 15 TRBJ1-6 NA TRBV2 CASRVQVSTNSPLHF TGTGCCAGCAGGGTACAGGTTTCCACGAATTCACCCCTCCACTTT
TRBD1 14 TRBJ1-2 NA TRBV2 CASSDGQVGYGYTF TGTGCCAGCAGTGATGGACAGGTGGGATATGGCTACACCTTC
NA 15 TRBJ2-1 NA TRBV11-2 CASSPRTGHYNEQFF TGTGCCAGCAGCCCGCGGACCGGACACTACAATGAGCAGTTCTTC
TRBD1 15 TRBJ1-3 NA TRBV7-2 CASSYEGAAGDTIYF TGTGCCAGCAGTTACGAGGGGGCGGCTGGAGACACCATATATTTT
NA 17 TRBJ1-1 NA TRBV6-1 CASSEVHAGTANTEAFF TGTGCCAGCAGTGAAGTTCACGCGGGGACGGCGAACACTGAAGCTTTCTTT
NA 13 TRBJ1-6 few TRBV6-5 CASAETGNSPLHF TGTGCCAGCGCCGAAACAGGGAATTCACCCCTCCACTTT
NA 16 TRBJ1-5 NA TRBV6-1 CASSDGRGFSNQPQHF TGTGCCAGCAGTGATGGCCGGGGTTTTAGCAATCAGCCCCAGCATTTT
NA 16 TRBJ2-1 once TRBV7-9 CASSFGTGLRYNEQFF TGTGCCAGCAGCTTCGGGACTGGTTTAAGGTACAATGAGCAGTTCTTC
TRBD2 14 TRBJ2-5 NA TRBV5-1 CASSLVLAGGFQYF TGCGCCAGCAGCTTGGTCCTAGCGGGGGGTTTTCAGTACTTC
NA 12 TRBJ1-4 NA TRBV19 CASRLQGRKLFF TGTGCCAGTAGACTCCAGGGGCGGAAACTGTTTTTT
NA 15 TRBJ1-3 NA TRBV9 CASSPGTNSGNTIYF TGTGCCAGCAGCCCAGGGACAAACTCTGGAAACACCATATATTTT
NA 12 TRBJ1-2 NA TRBV3-1/TRBV3-2 CASSQGAGGYTF TGTGCCAGCAGCCAAGGGGCGGGCGGCTACACCTTC
NA 12 TRBJ1-1 few TRBV28 CASSGRREGAFF TGTGCCAGCAGCGGGCGGAGGGAAGGGGCTTTCTTT
NA 12 TRBJ1-2 NA TRBV2 CASSADSYGYTF TGTGCCAGCAGCGCCGACAGCTATGGCTACACCTTC
TRBD1 17 TRBJ1-5 NA TRBV7-6 CASSLDDGQGGNQPQHF TGTGCCAGCAGCTTAGACGACGGGCAGGGGGGCAATCAGCCCCAGCATTTT
TRBD2 16 TRBJ2-5 NA TRBV12-5 CASGLGAGGREETQYF TGTGCTAGTGGTTTAGGGGCAGGAGGGAGGGAAGAGACCCAGTACTTC
NA 16 TRBJ1-5 NA TRBV7-8 CASSLVEGLSNQPQHF TGTGCCAGCAGCTTAGTCGAGGGTTTGAGCAATCAGCCCCAGCATTTT
TRBD1 14 TRBJ1-2 NA TRBV5-4 CASSYDRGSYGYTF TGTGCCAGCAGCTATGACAGGGGCTCCTATGGCTACACCTTC
NA 14 TRBJ1-2 NA TRBV6-1 CASSEAGRNYGYTF TGTGCCAGCAGTGAAGCGGGGAGAAACTATGGCTACACCTTC
NA 17 TRBJ2-7 NA TRBV2 CASSESVDRQFSYEQYF TGTGCCAGCAGTGAAAGTGTTGACAGACAATTCTCCTACGAGCAGTACTTC
NA 16 TRBJ2-1 NA TRBV5-1 CASIRNPPSSYNEQFF TGCGCCAGTATTAGGAACCCTCCTAGCTCCTACAATGAGCAGTTCTTC
TRBD1 14 TRBJ1-6 few TRBV6-5 CAASGGSYNSPLHF TGTGCCGCATCAGGGGGGTCCTATAATTCACCCCTCCACTTT
TRBD2 15 TRBJ2-5 NA TRBV6-5 CASRDGTSASETQYF TGTGCCAGCAGAGACGGGACTAGCGCCTCAGAGACCCAGTACTTC
TRBD2 16 TRBJ2-1 NA TRBV3-1/TRBV3-2 CASSPGLAGGYNEQFF TGTGCCAGCAGCCCCGGACTAGCGGGGGGGTACAATGAGCAGTTCTTC
NA 16 TRBJ1-2 once TRBV5-1 CASSLAPQGMSYGYTF TGCGCCAGCAGCTTGGCCCCGCAGGGGATGTCCTATGGCTACACCTTC
NA 11 TRBJ1-2 NA TRBV5-1 CASTQGKGYTF TGCGCCAGCACTCAGGGGAAAGGCTACACCTTC
TRBD1 15 TRBJ2-5 NA TRBV19 CASSPGQFYQETQYF TGTGCCAGTAGCCCGGGACAGTTTTACCAAGAGACCCAGTACTTC
NA 15 TRBJ1-1 NA TRBV2 CASSEALGGIAEAFF TGTGCCAGCAGTGAAGCGCTTGGGGGGATAGCTGAAGCTTTCTTT
NA 13 TRBJ1-2 NA TRBV29-1 CSVEERGKGGYTF TGCAGCGTTGAAGAACGGGGGAAAGGCGGCTACACCTTC
NA 13 TRBJ1-5 once TRBV19 CASSYTPRQPQHF TGTGCCAGTAGTTACACTCCCAGGCAGCCCCAGCATTTT
NA 17 TRBJ1-5 once TRBV18 CASSPGARGNSNQPQHF TGTGCCAGCTCACCAGGCGCCAGGGGAAATAGCAATCAGCCCCAGCATTTT
TRBD1 14 TRBJ1-2 few TRBV7-2 CASSSRQGIYGYTF TGTGCCAGCAGCTCCCGACAGGGCATCTATGGCTACACCTTC
NA 16 TRBJ1-2 NA TRBV5-1 CASSRMGQNQNYGYTF TGCGCCAGCAGCAGGATGGGGCAAAACCAGAACTATGGCTACACCTTC
TRBD2 16 TRBJ2-1 NA TRBV3-1/TRBV3-2 CASSQDYSSGSREQFF TGTGCCAGCAGCCAGGACTACTCCAGCGGGAGTAGAGAGCAGTTCTTC
NA 13 TRBJ2-7 NA TRBV11-3 CASSSGPWDEQYF TGTGCCAGCAGTTCAGGGCCTTGGGACGAGCAGTACTTC
NA 14 TRBJ1-1 NA TRBV4-1 CASARGERNTEAFF TGCGCCAGCGCCCGGGGGGAGCGGAACACTGAAGCTTTCTTT
NA 16 TRBJ2-1 NA TRBV30 CAWSVVRGFSYNEQFF TGTGCCTGGAGTGTAGTCAGGGGATTCTCCTACAATGAGCAGTTCTTC
TRBD1 15 TRBJ1-2 NA TRBV2 CASSVRDRDLYGYTF TGTGCCAGCAGTGTCCGGGACAGGGACTTATATGGCTACACCTTC
NA 13 TRBJ2-7 few TRBV19 CASSIGGTYEQYF TGTGCCAGTAGTATAGGAGGCACCTACGAGCAGTACTTC
NA 12 TRBJ2-4 NA TRBV12-3/TRBV12-4 CASSLQGNIQYF TGTGCCAGCAGTTTGCAGGGGAACATTCAGTACTTC
NA 15 TRBJ2-3 NA TRBV11-2 CASSLDHEGTDTQYF TGTGCCAGCAGCTTAGATCACGAGGGCACAGATACGCAGTATTTT
NA 13 TRBJ1-2 NA TRBV27 CASSFSANYGYTF TGTGCCAGCAGTTTTTCCGCTAACTATGGCTACACCTTC
TRBD1 14 TRBJ1-5 NA TRBV19 CASRTGRGYQPQHF TGTGCCAGTCGGACAGGGCGTGGGTATCAGCCCCAGCATTTT
NA 15 TRBJ2-3 NA TRBV7-9 CASSFETVTTDTQYF TGTGCCAGCAGCTTTGAAACAGTTACCACAGATACGCAGTATTTT
TRBD2 12 TRBJ2-1 NA TRBV2 CASSESGLRQFF TGTGCCAGCAGTGAATCGGGACTACGGCAGTTCTTC
NA 12 TRBJ1-3 NA TRBV28 CASLQGRNTIYF TGTGCCAGCTTACAGGGAAGAAACACCATATATTTT
TRBD2 15 TRBJ2-1 NA TRBV30 CAWSEVGLAGNEQFF TGTGCCTGGAGTGAGGTGGGGCTAGCGGGGAATGAGCAGTTCTTC
TRBD1 15 TRBJ2-5 many TRBV7-6 CASSLAGTGSETQYF TGTGCCAGCAGCTTAGCGGGGACAGGGTCAGAGACCCAGTACTTC
NA 17 TRBJ1-6 NA TRBV2 CASSRGKQSSYNSPLHF TGTGCCAGCAGTAGGGGAAAGCAGAGCTCCTATAATTCACCCCTCCACTTT
TRBD2 16 TRBJ2-3 NA TRBV9 CASSVDLTSGTDTQYF TGTGCCAGCAGCGTAGACTTAACTAGCGGCACAGATACGCAGTATTTT
NA 17 TRBJ2-7 NA TRBV11-2 CASSSSGSALVQYEQYF TGTGCCAGCAGCTCCTCCGGGAGCGCTTTGGTTCAGTACGAGCAGTACTTC
TRBD1 12 TRBJ1-4 NA TRBV2 CASRQGNEKLFF TGTGCCAGCCGACAGGGAAACGAAAAACTGTTTTTT
TRBD1 15 TRBJ1-1 NA TRBV5-1 CASSLGGTGNTEAFF TGCGCCAGCAGCTTGGGAGGGACAGGGAACACTGAAGCTTTCTTT